This paragraph reports one TCR beta chain. This record belongs to a study of control samples from healthy donors and cancer patients. The germline gives CDR1 SGDLS, CDR2 YYNGEE. The V end lost 0 bases, the J end lost 3 bases, and 7 bases lay between the germline ends. The CDR3 length is 13 residues. The method was immunoSEQ multiplex PCR; TCRdb's version includes in-frame clones alone and lacks a portion of them. In the table there are about 180,000 clones, more than 80% of which are singletons. The source of this sequence is a young man in good health. The sample taken for sequencing was blood. V is TRBV9 and J is TRBJ2-7; a weak D match, TRBD2 (5 bases). In DNA form, the CDR3 reads TGTGCCAGCAGCGTAGGGGCGGGCTACGAGCAGTACTTC. Residues: CASSVGAGYEQYF.